The rows below give T cell receptor beta chains drawn from one sample of a study of cytomegalovirus exposure and HLA in healthy donors. Libraries were prepared by immunoSEQ multiplex PCR; TCRdb keeps only in-frame clonotypes and omits some of them. The repertoire holds 11,000 to 15,000 clones, with 63% as singletons. Source material: PBMCs. These receptors originate from a woman aged 50 to 65 in good health and CMV-seropositive. The CDR3 runs from the conserved cysteine through the conserved F or W. D genes are given only for firm matches. Only part of the rows carry a size: once, few, many, or a class if the clone is expanded.

>TRBV7-2|TRBJ2-1|TRBD2|-
TGTGCCAGCAGCTCTAGCGGGGGTAATGAGCAGTTCTTC
CASSSSGGNEQFF
>TRBV6-5|TRBJ1-5|-|few
-
CASSTSENQPQHF
>TRBV7-9|TRBJ2-1|-|-
TGTGCCAGCAGCCTTCGCGGGGCCTACAATGAGCAGTTCTTC
CASSLRGAYNEQFF
>TRBV10-2|TRBJ2-5|-|-
TGCGCCAGCAGTGATGGGTCCAGGGTAGGGGTCCGGTACTTC
CASSDGSRVGVRYF
>TRBV7-8|TRBJ2-7|TRBD2|-
TGTGCCAGCAGCTTACTAGCGGGAGGCGAGCAGTACTTC
CASSLLAGGEQYF
>TRBV6-5|TRBJ2-1|-|-
TGTGCCAGCGGAGCTAGCGCGAGGAGGAATGAGCAGTTCTTC
CASGASARRNEQFF
>TRBV27|TRBJ2-7|-|few
TGTGCCAGCAGTATGGCGGGCACCTACGAGCAGTACTTC
CASSMAGTYEQYF
>TRBV6-5|TRBJ1-5|-|-
TGTGCCAGCAGTCCCTCGACCGGGATGAATCAGCCCCAGCATTTT
CASSPSTGMNQPQHF
>TRBV28|TRBJ1-5|TRBD1|few
TGTGCCAGCAGAGACAGGGTCGGCCAGCCCCAGCATTTT
CASRDRVGQPQHF
>TRBV4-1|TRBJ2-5|TRBD2|-
TGCGCCAGCAGCCCTTATCCGGCGGGGGGTGGAGAGACCCAGTACTTC
CASSPYPAGGGETQYF
>TRBV19|TRBJ1-1|-|-
TGTGCCTCCAATCGGAATTCGGGCACTGAAGCTTTCTTT
CASNRNSGTEAFF
>TRBV20-1|TRBJ1-1|-|-
TGCAGTGCGAGGACAGTATCTGAAGCTTTCTTT
CSARTVSEAFF
>TRBV6-1|TRBJ2-1|TRBD1|few
TGTGCCAGCAGTGAAGGAGACAGGGGGTGGGATGAGCAGTTCTTC
CASSEGDRGWDEQFF
>TRBV10-1|TRBJ2-5|-|few
TGCGCCAGTGCCCTCGGGGGGCCAGAAGAGACCCAGTACTTC
CASALGGPEETQYF
>TRBV4-3|TRBJ2-7|TRBD2|-
TGCGCCAGCAGCCCTTTGCGGGAGGGCCATGACGAGCAGTACTTC
CASSPLREGHDEQYF
>TRBV7-9|TRBJ1-2|-|-
TGTGCCAGCAGCTTAGAGACGGAGTATGGCTACACCTTC
CASSLETEYGYTF
>TRBV20-1|TRBJ2-1|-|-
TGCAGTGTTCTCTCTTACAATGAGCAGTTCTTC
CSVLSYNEQFF
>TRBV25-1|TRBJ2-2|TRBD2|-
TGTGCCAGCAGTGAATGGGGTAGCGGGACCGGGGAGCTGTTTTTT
CASSEWGSGTGELFF
>TRBV25-1|TRBJ2-7|-|few
TGTGCCAGCGGCCTTTTATACGAGCAGTACTTC
CASGLLYEQYF
>TRBV29-1|TRBJ2-7|TRBD1|-
TGCAGCGTTGAAGGCCCAACGGGGACAGTTGGAAACTACGAGCAGTACTTC
CSVEGPTGTVGNYEQYF
>TRBV9|TRBJ2-1|TRBD2|-
TGTGCCAGCTCCCAGGGAGGGGACAATGAGCAGTTCTTC
CASSQGGDNEQFF
>TRBV7-2|TRBJ2-3|TRBD2|-
TGTGCCAGCAGCCCCTTGACTAGCGGGAGCACAGATACGCAGTATTTT
CASSPLTSGSTDTQYF
>TRBV29-1|TRBJ2-5|TRBD1|-
TGCAGCGTCCCCTCCGCGGGACAGGGTCCAGAGACCCAGTACTTC
CSVPSAGQGPETQYF
>TRBV4-1|TRBJ2-1|TRBD2|-
TGCGCCAGCAGCCACAATCCATCGGGACTAGCGGGTACCTACAATGAGCAGTTCTTC
CASSHNPSGLAGTYNEQFF
>TRBV11-2|TRBJ2-5|-|-
TGTGCCAGCAGCTTAGATCTCCAGGGAGGTACCCAGTACTTC
CASSLDLQGGTQYF
>TRBV25-1|TRBJ2-3|TRBD2|-
TGTGCCAGCAGTAGCGGGACTAGCACAGATACGCAGTATTTT
CASSSGTSTDTQYF
>TRBV30|TRBJ2-1|TRBD2|-
TGTGCCTGGAGTGTACGGCCTCTAGCGGGAGTGACCGATGAGCAGTTCTTC
CAWSVRPLAGVTDEQFF
>TRBV4-3|TRBJ2-7|TRBD1|-
TGCGCCAGCAGCCAAGATGTCTACAGGGGGCGAGAGCAGTACTTC
CASSQDVYRGREQYF
>TRBV15|TRBJ2-3|-|-
TGTGCCACCAGCCACGAGGCTTCAGATACGCAGTATTTT
CATSHEASDTQYF
>TRBV6-1|TRBJ1-3|-|few
TGTGCCAGCCGGGGACATTACTCTGGAAACACCATATATTTT
CASRGHYSGNTIYF
>TRBV4-3|TRBJ2-7|TRBD2|-
TGCGCCAGCAGCCAACTGACTAGCGGGAGCGACGAGCAGTACTTC
CASSQLTSGSDEQYF
>TRBV9|TRBJ1-1|-|-
TGTGCCAGCAGCCCTGAGGGGGTAGGAACTGAAGCTTTCTTT
CASSPEGVGTEAFF
>TRBV7-8|TRBJ2-7|TRBD2|-
TGTGCCAGCAGCTGGCCCACTAGCGGGAGTCGGTACGAGCAGTACTTC
CASSWPTSGSRYEQYF
>TRBV30|TRBJ1-1|TRBD1|-
TGTGCCTGGCAACAGGGGGAAGGGACTGAAGCTTTCTTT
CAWQQGEGTEAFF
>TRBV4-2|TRBJ1-1|-|once
TGTGCCAGCAGTTATACAGGGTCGGTGAACACTGAAGCTTTCTTT
CASSYTGSVNTEAFF
>TRBV6-1|TRBJ2-5|-|-
TGTGCCAGCACCGGGGAAGAGGAGACCCAGTACTTC
CASTGEEETQYF
>TRBV4-3|TRBJ1-3|-|once
TGCGCCAGCAGCCAAGATAGTGTGCCAGAGGAATCTGGAAACACCATATATTTT
CASSQDSVPEESGNTIYF
>TRBV28|TRBJ1-2|-|-
TGTGCCAGCACACAGGGAATCTATGGCTACACCTTC
CASTQGIYGYTF
>TRBV6-4|TRBJ2-1|-|few
TGTGCCAGCAGTGACAAGGAGGCTAGCGAGCAGTTCTTC
CASSDKEASEQFF
>TRBV28|TRBJ1-1|-|-
TGTGCCAGCAGTCGCCAGGGCTGGAACACTGAAGCTTTCTTT
CASSRQGWNTEAFF
>TRBV13|TRBJ2-7|-|-
TGTGCCAGCAGCACGGAGGGCGGCGAGCAGTACTTC
CASSTEGGEQYF
>TRBV21-1|TRBJ2-7|-|once
TGTGCCAGCAGCACCCTGGCCGACAGGGGGGGGTACGAGCAGTACTTC
CASSTLADRGGYEQYF
>TRBV5-1|TRBJ1-1|TRBD1|-
TGCGCCAGCAGGACCGCCGGACAGGGGAATGAAGCTTTCTTT
CASRTAGQGNEAFF
>TRBV18|TRBJ2-7|-|-
TGTGCCAGCTCACCGCAGACTAGTTCCTACGAGCAGTACTTC
CASSPQTSSYEQYF
>TRBV4-1|TRBJ1-1|TRBD1|few
TGCGCCAGCAGCCCAGGGGGCACTGAAGCTTTCTTT
CASSPGGTEAFF
>TRBV7-9|TRBJ2-7|-|-
TGTGCCAGCAGCCATGCGGGGAAGCGCGAGGACTTC
CASSHAGKREDF
>TRBV29-1|TRBJ1-1|-|few
TGCAGCGTGCAGGGGTTGAGGGCTGAAGCTTTCTTT
CSVQGLRAEAFF
>TRBV6-5|TRBJ2-1|-|-
TGTGCCAGCAGTAGTAGCAATGAGCAGTTCTTC
CASSSSNEQFF
>TRBV2|TRBJ1-5|-|-
TGTGCCAGCAGCAATCAGCCAGGGGACAATCAGCCCCAGCATTTT
CASSNQPGDNQPQHF
>TRBV10-3|TRBJ2-7|TRBD2|-
TGTGCCATCAGTCCGGGACCCTTTACGGGAGGGTACGAGCAGTACTTC
CAISPGPFTGGYEQYF
>TRBV27|TRBJ1-2|-|few
TGTGCCAGCAGCTCCGGGACTGCTTATGGCTACACCTTC
CASSSGTAYGYTF
>TRBV30|TRBJ2-1|TRBD2|-
TGTGCCTGGAGTGTAGGACTAGCGAGGCATGAGCAGTTCTTC
CAWSVGLARHEQFF
>TRBV30|TRBJ1-2|-|-
TGTGCCTGGAGCAGCGGCTGGGCTGGCTACACCTTC
CAWSSGWAGYTF
>TRBV7-2|TRBJ1-5|-|-
TGTGCCAGCAGCTTAGATCAGGGTCTCAATCAGCCCCAGCATTTT
CASSLDQGLNQPQHF
>TRBV15|TRBJ1-1|-|-
TGTGCCACCAGCACCGGGACACGGGGCACTGAAGCTTTCTTT
CATSTGTRGTEAFF
>TRBV30|TRBJ1-1|TRBD1|-
TGTGCCTGGTCCCCGACAGGGGCGAACACTGAAGCTTTCTTT
CAWSPTGANTEAFF
>TRBV4-1|TRBJ2-2|TRBD2|once
TGCGCCAGCAGCCAAGAGGAGGGACTAGCGGGCGGGGAGCTGTTTTTT
CASSQEEGLAGGELFF
>TRBV4-3|TRBJ2-6|-|-
TGCGCCAGCAGCCTCGAGGCGGACTGGTCCAACGTCCTGACTTTC
CASSLEADWSNVLTF
>TRBV6-1|TRBJ1-5|TRBD1|few
TGTGCCAGCAGTTCTACAGGGGGGAATCAGCCCCAGCATTTT
CASSSTGGNQPQHF
>TRBV20-1|TRBJ1-1|-|-
TGCAGAACGGGGGGGATGGTAGCTTTCTTT
CRTGGMVAFF